Listed below are T cell receptor beta chains from one sample, sequenced in a study of T cells in Graves' hyperthyroidism and ophthalmopathy. TCRdb reprocessed the multiplex PCR reads via MiXCR and lists one record per CDR3 protein. The sample carries around 720,000 distinct CDR3 sequences, about a third recorded once. Sequenced material: blood. The source of these receptors is a woman aged 40 to 49 with Graves' hyperthyroidism. CDR3s include the opening cysteine and the closing phenylalanine or tryptophan. Each record gives: J gene, D gene, clone size, V gene, CDR3 DNA, CDR3 protein. D genes are given only for firm matches. Only part of the rows carry a size: once, few, many, or a class if the clone is expanded.

TRBJ1-1 . few TRBV4-1 TGCGCCAGCAGCCAAGTCCTGATCAGGCGAGACACTGAAGCTTTCTTT CASSQVLIRRDTEAFF
TRBJ2-2 TRBD2 . TRBV20-1 TGCAGTGCTAGTATCGCGGGAGGAACGAACACCGGGGAGCTGTTTTTT CSASIAGGTNTGELFF
TRBJ2-7 . . TRBV2 TGTGCCAGCAGTGGGGGTTCTAGGGAGCAGTACTTC CASSGGSREQYF
TRBJ2-2 . few TRBV4-3 TGCGCCAGCAGCCAAGATTGGCGGGCCCCCACCGGGGAGCTGTTTTTT CASSQDWRAPTGELFF
TRBJ1-2 . many TRBV2 TGTGCCAGCACGGGACTGCACTATGGCTACACCTTC CASTGLHYGYTF
TRBJ1-2 TRBD1 . TRBV7-9 TGTGCCAGCAGTTCTGACAGGGGCTACGGTGGCTACACCTTC CASSSDRGYGGYTF
TRBJ2-5 . many TRBV12-3/TRBV12-4 TGTGCCAGCAGTTGGGAAGAGACCCAGTACTTC CASSWEETQYF
TRBJ2-3 TRBD2 . TRBV7-3 TGTGCCAGCAGCCGGACTAGCGGAGGCACAGATACGCAGTATTTT CASSRTSGGTDTQYF
TRBJ1-2 TRBD1 . TRBV7-9 TGTGCCAGCAGCCCCCTTAGGGTGAGGGACAGTCGTTATGGCTACACCTTC CASSPLRVRDSRYGYTF
TRBJ1-1 . . TRBV10-2 TGCGCCGGGCGGCGGAACACTGAAGCTTTCTTT CAGRRNTEAFF
TRBJ2-5 TRBD2 few TRBV4-3 TGCGCCAGCAGCCAATCTGAGGCGGGAGGTGAGGAGACCCAGTACTTC CASSQSEAGGEETQYF
TRBJ1-6 TRBD1 . TRBV7-2 TGTGTCAGCAGCACACTATCTAGACAGGGTATCTCACCCCCCCACTTT CVSSTLSRQGISPPHF
TRBJ2-7 TRBD2 few TRBV20-1 TGCAGTGCTAGATCGGGACTAGGGGTTCCCGAGCAGTACTTC CSARSGLGVPEQYF
TRBJ2-7 TRBD2 few TRBV28 TGTGCCGCAGCCAGCGGGGGCGGAAGCTCCTACGAGCAGTACTTC CAAASGGGSSYEQYF
TRBJ1-1 . many TRBV12-3/TRBV12-4 TGTGCCAGCAGTCCCCTACTCACTGAAGCTTTCTTT CASSPLLTEAFF
TRBJ2-2 . few TRBV29-1 TGCAGCGTCGGACAGTTCTCGAACACCGGGGAGCTGTTTTTT CSVGQFSNTGELFF
TRBJ1-5 . many TRBV20-1 TGCAGTGCTAGAGACCAGCCCGGGCCTCAGCCCCAGCATTTT CSARDQPGPQPQHF
TRBJ1-2 . . TRBV15 TGTGCCACCAGCAGTACGGACGGCTACTATGGCTACACCTTC CATSSTDGYYGYTF
TRBJ1-5 . few TRBV12-3/TRBV12-4 TGTGCCAGCAGTTTACGCCCGGTAGGGGGAAATCAGCCCCAGCATTTT CASSLRPVGGNQPQHF
TRBJ1-2 . many TRBV2 TGTGCCAGCAGTGAACAGGGATATGGCTACACCTTC CASSEQGYGYTF
TRBJ1-1 TRBD1 many TRBV6-6 TGTGCCAGCAGTTACGTCGGGACAGAGAACACTGAAGCTTTCTTT CASSYVGTENTEAFF